This passage covers 27 T cell receptor beta chains from one sample sequenced in a study of T cell responses to AZD1222 COVID-19 vaccine. Libraries were prepared by immunoSEQ multiplex PCR; TCRdb keeps only in-frame clonotypes and omits some of them. This table has fewer than 100,000 clones, 85% to 95% appearing once. Sequenced material: peripheral blood, taken on day 0 of AZD1222 vaccination. The receptors come from an adult in good health.

J is TRBJ2-1 and V is TRBV7-8; TRBD2 might be the D (6 bases). This CDR3 region has 16 residues. The germline V and J ends were trimmed by 5 bases and 4 bases, with 18 bases remaining between them. Per germline, CDR1 SGHVS and CDR2 FQNEAQ. The DNA for the CDR3 is TGTGCCAGCAGCCTCGATGGAGGGCGAGAATACAATGAGCAGTTCTTC. Its protein is CASSLDGGREYNEQFF.

The chain links TRBV3-1 (or the pseudogene TRBV3-2) to TRBJ2-1; D ambiguous. The CDR3 consists of 13 residues. V was cut by 0 bases and J by 7 bases, with 7 bases left in between. Germline loops: CDR1 LGHDT, CDR2 YNNKEL (reference sequence). DNA for the CDR3: TGTGCCAGCAGCCAAGACAGCTTGAATGAGCAGTTCTTC. This sequence encodes CASSQDSLNEQFF.

This chain links TRBV5-1 with TRBJ1-5, with a weak D call TRBD1 (5 bases). Trimming took 0 bases from V and 0 from J, leaving 22 bases between them. CDR3 size: 20 residues. Germline lookup yields CDR1 SGHRS and CDR2 YFSETQ. CDR3 amino acids: CASSLVLVRDRELSNQPQHF. In DNA form, the CDR3 reads TGCGCCAGCAGCTTGGTGTTGGTGCGAGACAGAGAGCTTAGCAATCAGCCCCAGCATTTT.

The CDR3: CSGHNRRETQYF. CDR3 DNA sequence: TGCAGCGGACACAACCGACGGGAGACCCAGTACTTC. This chain uses TRBV29-1 with TRBJ2-5, with D uncertain. V was shortened by 7 bases and J by 5 bases, with 14 bases between the two germline ends. This CDR3 region has 12 residues. Germline V gives CDR1 SQVTM, CDR2 ANQGSEA.

The chain links TRBV10-2 to TRBJ2-1; D tentatively reads TRBD1 or TRBD2 (5 bases each). Per the germline V gene, CDR1 is WSHSY and CDR2 is SAAADI. V was trimmed by 6 bases and J by 8 bases, leaving 11 bases between them. This CDR3 spans 12 amino acids. The CDR3 coding sequence is TGCGCCAGCAGCATGGGGCGGGATGAGCAGTTCTTC. The encoded protein is CASSMGRDEQFF.

The chain has TRBV4-3 and TRBJ1-2, with TRBD1 identical over 9 bases. The CDR3 has 16 residues. V shed 1 base, J shed 7 bases, and the junction held 10 bases outside the gene matches. Germline V gene lookup returns CDR1 LGHNA and CDR2 YSLEER. CDR3 nucleotide sequence: TGCGCCAGCAGCCAAGGGGGGACAGGGCGTCTCGGTGGCTACACCTTC. The encoded protein is CASSQGGTGRLGGYTF.

This sequence joins TRBV6-2 or TRBV6-3 and TRBJ1-2; 10 bases fit TRBD1. The J segment lost 4 bases and the V segment lost 5 bases, leaving 4 bases of the junction unmatched. The CDR3 is 14 amino acids. CDR1 MNHEY and CDR2 SVGEGT come from the germline V gene. The CDR3 sequence: CASSRDRGVYGYTF. The CDR3 nucleotides are TGTGCCAGCAGTAGGGACAGGGGCGTCTATGGCTACACCTTC.

This chain uses TRBV3-1 (or the pseudogene TRBV3-2) with TRBJ1-1; D may be TRBD1 (5 bases). Germline loops: CDR1 LGHDT, CDR2 YNNKEL (reference sequence). This CDR3 is 14 amino acids long. The germline V and J ends were trimmed by 1 base and 5 bases, with 11 bases remaining between them. This chain's CDR3 is CASSQARVSTEAFF. CDR3 coding DNA: TGTGCCAGCAGCCAAGCCAGGGTCTCGACTGAAGCTTTCTTT.

The rearrangement joins TRBV7-3 to TRBJ2-1, with D perhaps matching TRBD2 (5 bases). The ends were cut back, 4 bases at V and 0 bases at J, with 19 bases in the middle. The CDR3 consists of 18 residues. Germline CDR1 is SGHTA and CDR2 is FQGTGA. The CDR3 region has the DNA TGTGCCAGCAGCTCCAACTCGGCGGGCCTAAGCTCCTACAATGAGCAGTTCTTC. This encodes CASSSNSAGLSSYNEQFF.

The chain couples TRBV5-5 to TRBJ2-7; TRBD2 matches at 11 bases. This CDR3 comprises 15 residues. Germline V gene data show CDR1 as SGHKS and CDR2 as YYEKEE (reference sequence). The V segment lost 0 bases and the J segment 4 bases; nucleotides outside the gene matches: 3. DNA for the CDR3: TGTGCCAGCAGCTTGGAGGCTAGCGGGGGGTACGAGCAGTACTTC. Amino acid sequence: CASSLEASGGYEQYF.

The chain couples TRBV11-3 to TRBJ2-5, with 14 bases aligning to TRBD2. This CDR3 spans 15 amino acids. Per the germline V gene, CDR1 is SGHNT and CDR2 is YENEEA. J gave up 4 bases and V 5 bases, and 3 bases lay outside the gene matches. CDR3 nucleotides: TGTGCCAGCAGCCCAGGGACTAGCGGGGGAGAGACCCAGTACTTC. It specifies CASSPGTSGGETQYF. Drawing the rest from reference TRBV11-3 and TRBJ2-5, the complete variable domain is EAGVVQSPRYKIIEKKQPVAFWCNPISGHNTLYWYLQNLGQGPELLIRYENEEAVDDSQLPKDRFSAERLKGVDSTLKIQPAELGDSAVYLCASSPGTSGGETQYFGPGTRLLVL.

The chain recombines TRBV27 with TRBJ2-2; D is possibly TRBD2 (5 bases). The CDR3 sequence is 15 residues long. The germline V and J ends were trimmed by 5 bases and 2 bases, with 12 bases remaining between them. Germline CDR1 reads MNHEY; CDR2 reads SMNVEV (reference sequence). The CDR3 nucleotides read TGTGCCAGCAGTCCCTTAGCGACCAACACCGGGGAGCTGTTTTTT. This codes for CASSPLATNTGELFF.

The chain combines TRBV5-6 with TRBJ1-6; unclear D gene. Germline V gene data show CDR1 as SGHDT and CDR2 as YYEEEE. The CDR3 spans 12 residues. The ends were cut back, 4 bases at V and 7 bases at J, with 6 bases in the middle. CDR3 DNA sequence: TGTGCCAGCAGCCGTGTGAATTCACCCCTCCACTTT. Amino acid sequence: CASSRVNSPLHF.

The chain joins TRBV5-1 to TRBJ1-1; no definite D call. V gave up 1 base and J gave up 0 bases, with 10 bases separating them. The CDR3 consists of 15 residues. Germline V gene lookup returns CDR1 SGHRS and CDR2 YFSETQ. The CDR3 is CASSLLPDMNTEAFF. The CDR3 nucleotides read TGCGCCAGCAGCTTGTTGCCCGATATGAACACTGAAGCTTTCTTT. The full variable domain, rest sourced from reference TRBV5-1 and TRBJ1-1, is KAGVTQTPRYLIKTRGQQVTLSCSPISGHRSVSWYQQTPGQGLQFLFEYFSETQRNKGNFPGRFSGRQFSNSRSEMNVSTLELGDSALYLCASSLLPDMNTEAFFGQGTRLTVV.

The chain links TRBV28 to TRBJ2-1; D uncertain. The V end was cut by 4 bases, the J end by 11 bases, with 12 bases between. CDR1 and CDR2 from the germline V gene are MDHEN and SYDVKM. This CDR3 comprises 12 residues. In DNA, the CDR3 is TGTGCCAGCAGTTCCGCCGGTAGTAAGCAGTTCTTC. This encodes CASSSAGSKQFF.

The chain combines TRBV11-2 with TRBJ2-5; 12 nucleotides match TRBD2. Germline CDR1 and CDR2: SGHAT and FQNNGV. Trimming at V came to 5 bases and at J to 4 bases, leaving 5 bases not matched to a gene. The CDR3 has 15 residues. The CDR3 region has the DNA TGTGCCAGCAGCCTCGGACTAGCGGGGTTAGAGACCCAGTACTTC. Protein sequence: CASSLGLAGLETQYF.

The chain combines TRBV5-5 with TRBJ2-1; weak D call: TRBD2 (8 bases). The germline V and J ends were trimmed by 4 bases and 9 bases, with 23 bases remaining between them. The CDR3 has 16 residues. CDR1 is SGHKS and CDR2 is YYEKEE in the germline V gene (reference sequence). The CDR3 loop reads CASSPGGGGGPSEQFF. CDR3 in DNA: TGTGCCAGCAGCCCTGGAGGGGGCGGGGGGCCAAGTGAGCAGTTCTTC.

This sequence joins TRBV19 and TRBJ1-6; unclear D gene. This CDR3 region has 11 residues. CDR1 LNHDA and CDR2 SQIVND come from the germline V gene (reference sequence). Deletions cut 7 bases from V and 14 bases from J, with 12 bases between. CDR3: CASMGSTTLHF. CDR3 bases: TGTGCCAGTATGGGAAGTACCACCCTCCACTTT.

This clone was observed once. The chain's CDR3 is CASSLAGGQSNQPQHF. The CDR3 DNA is TGTGCCAGCAGCTTAGCGGGGGGGCAGAGCAATCAGCCCCAGCATTTT. This chain joins TRBV7-9 and TRBJ1-5; the D gene is possibly TRBD1 (6 bases). The CDR3 spans 16 residues. Per the germline V gene, CDR1 is SEHNR and CDR2 is FQNEAQ (reference sequence). V was clipped by 0 bases and J by 1 base, with 10 bases between them.

The rearrangement joins TRBV6-1 to TRBJ1-6; no clear D. V was cut by 2 bases and J by 7 bases, with 9 bases left in between. CDR3 length: 14 residues. Germline V gives CDR1 MNHNS, CDR2 SASEGT. Here the CDR3 reads CASSEQVFNSPLHF. The CDR3 DNA reads TGTGCCAGCAGTGAACAGGTTTTCAATTCACCCCTCCACTTT.

This clone is a singleton in its sample. The chain uses TRBV5-1 and TRBJ1-2; D is possibly TRBD1 (6 bases). Germline V gene lookup returns CDR1 SGHRS and CDR2 YFSETQ. The CDR3 is made up of 16 amino acids. The ends were cut back, 3 bases at V and 1 base at J, with 16 bases in the middle. The CDR3 sequence is CASSSQGSGINYGYTF. As DNA, the CDR3 is TGCGCCAGCAGCTCACAGGGTAGTGGGATTAACTATGGCTACACCTTC.

The chain joins TRBV14 to TRBJ2-5, with 9 bases identical to TRBD1. Germline V gene sequence: CDR1 SGHDN, CDR2 FVKESK. The V and J ends lost 1 base and 2 bases, in that order; junction bases with no gene match: 5. This CDR3 region has 16 residues. The CDR3 sequence: CASSQVGQGVQETQYF. The CDR3 nucleotides are TGTGCCAGCAGCCAAGTGGGACAGGGCGTTCAAGAGACCCAGTACTTC.

This clone was observed once. The chain has TRBV5-1 and TRBJ2-5; D is unclear. The V and J ends lost 1 base and 3 bases respectively, with 1 base between them. The CDR3 contains 11 residues. Per germline, CDR1 SGHRS and CDR2 YFSETQ. DNA of the CDR3: TGCGCCAGCAGCTTGAAAGAGACCCAGTACTTC. This encodes CASSLKETQYF.

The V and J genes are TRBV6-5 and TRBJ2-7; 8 bases map to TRBD1. The CDR3 has 14 residues. V shed 6 bases and J 3 bases; nucleotides not matched to a gene: 7. Germline CDR1 and CDR2: MNHEY and SVGAGI. CDR3 amino acids: CASSAGTGIYEQYF. CDR3 DNA sequence: TGTGCCAGCAGCGCCGGGACAGGAATCTACGAGCAGTACTTC.

This clone occurred a few times. V is TRBV6-5 and J is TRBJ1-2; no clear D. V dropped 4 bases and J dropped 3 bases, with 9 bases sitting between them. The CDR3 runs to 13 residues. The germline CDR1 and CDR2 sequences are MNHEY and SVGAGI. CDR3 region: CASSSPDHYGYTF. The CDR3 DNA is TGTGCCAGCAGTTCCCCAGATCACTATGGCTACACCTTC.

The chain joins TRBV4-3 to TRBJ2-1; TRBD2 matches 9 bases. CDR1 is LGHNA, CDR2 YSLEER, per germline. V dropped 0 bases and J dropped 4; count of bases not matched to a gene: 4. This CDR3 has 16 residues. CDR3: CASSQDGSGGYNEQFF. The CDR3 DNA is TGCGCCAGCAGCCAAGATGGAAGCGGGGGGTACAATGAGCAGTTCTTC.

This chain links TRBV4-2 with TRBJ2-6; 8 nucleotides agree with TRBD1. The length of the CDR3 is 19 residues. V dropped 1 base and J dropped 2; count of bases not matched to a gene: 10. The germline CDR1 and CDR2 sequences are LGHNA and YNFKEQ. CDR3 sequence reads: CASSQVVTGGLAGANVLTF. The CDR3, as DNA: TGTGCCAGCAGCCAAGTCGTCACAGGGGGTCTCGCTGGGGCCAACGTCCTGACTTTC.